This is a list of T cell receptor beta chains from one sample in a study of siplizumab effects on memory and regulatory T cells. Measured with immunoSEQ multiplex PCR; TCRdb has only the in-frame clones, and not every one. In the table there are about 100,000 clones, more than 85% of which are singletons. The specimen sequenced was CD4+ T cells sorted from blood. These receptors originate from a human donor in good health. Some clones in this sample may be carry-over from other donors' samples. Both conserved end residues are part of each CDR3. D genes are given only for firm matches. Clone size is given for some rows only: seen once, a few or many times, or a class if the clone is expanded.

CDR3: CASSLDRDTQYF; DNA: TGTGCCAGCAGCTTAGACCGAGATACGCAGTATTTT; J: TRBJ2-3; D: .; V: TRBV11-2; length: 12; size: .
CDR3: CASSQVGIYGYTF; DNA: TGCGCCAGCAGCCAAGTCGGGATCTATGGCTACACCTTC; J: TRBJ1-2; D: .; V: TRBV4-1; length: 13; size: .
CDR3: CASRSRMGTGGCTEAFF; DNA: TGTGCCAGCAGGTCTAGAATGGGGACAGGGGGCTGCACTGAAGCTTTCTTT; J: TRBJ1-1; D: .; V: TRBV21-1; length: 17; size: .
CDR3: CASSLPFRDSAFREQYF; DNA: TGTGCCAGCAGCCTCCCCTTCCGGGACAGCGCCTTTAGGGAGCAGTACTTC; J: TRBJ2-7; D: TRBD1; V: TRBV5-5; length: 17; size: once
CDR3: CASSSLTGGSGANVLTF; DNA: TGCGCCAGCAGCTCCCTCACAGGGGGCTCTGGGGCCAACGTCCTGACTTTC; J: TRBJ2-6; D: TRBD1; V: TRBV5-1; length: 17; size: few
CDR3: CASSLSQGIGETQYF; DNA: TGCGCCAGCAGCTTATCACAGGGGATTGGAGAGACCCAGTACTTC; J: TRBJ2-5; D: TRBD1; V: TRBV5-1; length: 15; size: .
CDR3: CASSQDSAAAYEQYF; DNA: TGCGCCAGCAGCCAAGATTCGGCGGCCGCCTACGAGCAGTACTTC; J: TRBJ2-7; D: .; V: TRBV4-1; length: 15; size: .
CDR3: CASKAGELKTGELFF; DNA: TGTGCCAGCAAGGCAGGGGAGCTGAAGACCGGGGAGCTGTTTTTT; J: TRBJ2-2; D: .; V: TRBV6-1; length: 15; size: .
CDR3: CASSSSAGGQNIQYF; DNA: TGTGCCAGCAGTTCCTCAGCGGGAGGGCAAAACATTCAGTACTTC; J: TRBJ2-4; D: TRBD2; V: TRBV28; length: 15; size: .
CDR3: CASSRTDYGYTF; DNA: TGTGCCAGCAGTCGGACAGACTATGGCTACACCTTC; J: TRBJ1-2; D: .; V: TRBV7-9; length: 12; size: once
CDR3: CASSRTGGNEKLFF; DNA: TGTGCCAGCAGCCGGACAGGGGGAAATGAAAAACTGTTTTTT; J: TRBJ1-4; D: TRBD1; V: TRBV7-9; length: 14; size: few
CDR3: CASSPGTSYNEQFF; DNA: TGTGCCAGCAGCCCGGGGACCTCCTACAATGAGCAGTTCTTC; J: TRBJ2-1; D: .; V: TRBV5-8; length: 14; size: .
CDR3: CASSYGTAFSPLHF; DNA: TGTGCCAGCAGTTACGGGACAGCTTTTTCACCCCTCCACTTT; J: TRBJ1-6; D: TRBD1; V: TRBV6-5; length: 14; size: .
CDR3: CASSVQGATNEKLFF; DNA: TGTGCCAGTAGTGTCCAGGGGGCAACTAATGAAAAACTGTTTTTT; J: TRBJ1-4; D: TRBD1; V: TRBV19; length: 15; size: .
CDR3: CASSLRAGTQETQYF; DNA: TGTGCCAGCAGCTTAAGGGCAGGGACACAAGAGACCCAGTACTTC; J: TRBJ2-5; D: .; V: TRBV11-3; length: 15; size: .
CDR3: CASSLGTSYQGSSYEQYF; DNA: TGTGCCAGCAGCTTAGGGACTAGCTATCAAGGGAGTTCCTACGAGCAGTACTTC; J: TRBJ2-7; D: TRBD2; V: TRBV7-9; length: 18; size: .
CDR3: CASSFKASGSPDTQYF; DNA: TGCGCCAGCAGCTTTAAGGCTAGCGGGAGCCCAGATACGCAGTATTTT; J: TRBJ2-3; D: TRBD2; V: TRBV5-1; length: 16; size: once
CDR3: CASSKTSGNPREQYF; DNA: TGTGCCAGCAGCAAAACTAGCGGGAACCCTCGGGAGCAGTACTTC; J: TRBJ2-7; D: TRBD2; V: TRBV7-3; length: 15; size: .
CDR3: CASSVSGTNTEAFF; DNA: TGTGCCAGCAGCGTTTCAGGGACCAACACTGAAGCTTTCTTT; J: TRBJ1-1; D: .; V: TRBV7-9; length: 14; size: .
CDR3: CASSLRGGDPRLAQFF; DNA: TGTGCCAGCAGCTTACGGGGCGGGGACCCACGCCTTGCGCAGTTCTTC; J: TRBJ2-1; D: .; V: TRBV7-9; length: 16; size: .
CDR3: CASSQDLGISYGYTF; DNA: TGTGCCAGCAGCCAAGATCTGGGTATCAGCTATGGCTACACCTTC; J: TRBJ1-2; D: .; V: TRBV14; length: 15; size: .
CDR3: CASSLGPGGELFF; DNA: TGCGCCAGCAGCTTGGGCCCGGGCGGGGAGCTGTTTTTT; J: TRBJ2-2; D: .; V: TRBV5-1; length: 13; size: .
CDR3: CASSPPDLLTYEQYF; DNA: TGTGCCAGCAGCCCCCCCGACCTTTTAACCTACGAGCAGTACTTC; J: TRBJ2-7; D: .; V: TRBV7-9; length: 15; size: .
CDR3: CASSSRTRVRSGTGELFF; DNA: TGTGCCAGCAGCTCGAGGACAAGGGTACGAAGCGGCACCGGGGAGCTGTTTTTT; J: TRBJ2-2; D: .; V: TRBV4-2; length: 18; size: once
CDR3: CASSIGRASSYEQYF; DNA: TGTGCCAGTAGTATAGGGCGGGCTAGCTCCTACGAGCAGTACTTC; J: TRBJ2-7; D: .; V: TRBV19; length: 15; size: .
CDR3: CASSSFGPNSYNEQFF; DNA: TGTGCCAGCAGTTCGTTTGGGCCAAACTCCTACAATGAGCAGTTCTTC; J: TRBJ2-1; D: .; V: TRBV6-5; length: 16; size: .
CDR3: CASSVGWEVAVYEQYF; DNA: TGTGCCAGCAGCGTAGGGTGGGAGGTCGCGGTCTACGAGCAGTACTTC; J: TRBJ2-7; D: .; V: TRBV9; length: 16; size: .
CDR3: CASSQVLAYQETQYF; DNA: TGTGCCAGCAGCCAAGTGCTAGCCTATCAAGAGACCCAGTACTTC; J: TRBJ2-5; D: .; V: TRBV4-2; length: 15; size: once
CDR3: CASSLGRLAGGQETQYF; DNA: TGTGCTAGCAGCTTAGGGAGGTTAGCGGGAGGACAAGAGACCCAGTACTTC; J: TRBJ2-5; D: TRBD2; V: TRBV7-7; length: 17; size: .
CDR3: CASSLNRYEQFF; DNA: TGTGCCAGCAGCCTGAACAGGTACGAGCAGTTCTTC; J: TRBJ2-1; D: .; V: TRBV11-2; length: 12; size: .
CDR3: CASRDSSYEQYF; DNA: TGTGCCAGTCGGGACAGCTCGTACGAGCAGTACTTC; J: TRBJ2-7; D: TRBD1; V: TRBV6-5; length: 12; size: once
CDR3: CASSILRTGRETQYF; DNA: TGTGCCAGTAGTATCTTGAGGACAGGGAGGGAGACCCAGTACTTC; J: TRBJ2-5; D: TRBD1; V: TRBV19; length: 15; size: .